This T cell receptor (beta chain) was recorded in a study of blood T cells in healthy people across ages. Sample-barcoded 5' priming and a J-beta primer mix drove a second PCR of 7 to 11 cycles. TCRdb analysed the 5' RACE reads with MiXCR anew, one entry per CDR3 protein. This table holds 750,000 to 1,000,000 distinct CDR3 sequences, about 29% found once. Sample donors were healthy Caucasian individuals that came from Russia, aged roughly 6 to 95. The draw of peripheral blood yielded approximately 11 milliliters from each donor. These data are also associated with another study on T cells of mothers and their children. From that report: The study obtained over 9 million TCR beta CDR3 reads per mother and about 3 million per child. No persistent microchimeric T cell clones were detected at about 100 clones per million clonotypes sensitivity.

Sequenced input: blood. The sequence came from a middle-aged woman in good health.

CDR3 region: CSAAAGPRQETQYF. CDR3 bases: TGCAGTGCCGCGGCGGGACCCCGCCAAGAGACCCAGTACTTC. The chain couples TRBV20-1 to TRBJ2-5; a weak D match, TRBD2 (6 bases). Trimming shortened V by 6 bases and J by 1 base, and 15 bases separated the two germline ends. The germline V gene encodes CDR1 DFQATT and CDR2 SNEGSKA (reference sequence). The CDR3 is 14 residues long.